The clone carrying this T cell receptor beta chain was recorded at least ten times. What it recognizes is unknown. The germline V gene has CDR1 MGHRA and CDR2 YSYEKL. CDR3 size: 16 residues. V lost 6 bases and J lost 5; bases outside the gene matches: 11. Amplification of TCR beta CDR3 regions used RNA as the template. The HTBI primer set was used in a first-round RT-PCR of the TCR CDR3. From the multiplex PCR reads, TCRdb called clonotypes with MiXCR, one entry per CDR3 protein. Of more than 350,000 distinct CDR3 sequences listed, about 15% are singletons. The data derive from a study of T cells in Graves' hyperthyroidism and ophthalmopathy. Study results and caveats: Prediction of ophthalmopathy progression came a median around 6 months pre-onset. In the blood, most expanded thyroid clonotypes above 0.001 appeared as well.

Active moderate-to-severe ophthalmopathy, Clinical Activity Score at least 3, NOSPECS at least 4, under 3 months' duration. Sequencing used blood. The origin of this receptor is a young woman with Graves' ophthalmopathy. The chain is built from TRBV4-1 and TRBJ2-3; 10 nucleotides match TRBD1. The CDR3 nucleotides are TGCGCCAGCAGAGCCAAGATAGGGACAGGGGTAGATACGCAGTATTTT. Translating it yields CASRAKIGTGVDTQYF.